This TCR beta chain was recovered during a study of persistence of HIV-infected CD4 T cells. Overall study context: Isolated cells were CMV- and HIV-1 Gag-responding CD4+ T cells.

Concerning this clone: Its antigen is unknown.

The libraries were made with immunoSEQ version 4 in survey mode. Profiling relied on immunoSEQ multiplex PCR, and the TCRdb table lists in-frame clones only, not all of them. Among about 36,000 clones listed, more than 75% were seen once. Cells were stimulated with overlapping HIV-1 Gag 15-mer peptides. Memory cells lacking CD40L and CD69 with high CD45RO were sorted. Adults with HIV-1 started suppressive ART while chronically infected. V shed 7 bases and J shed 8 bases, with 20 bases lying between them. Germline-derived CDR1 and CDR2 are MDHEN and SYDVKM. The CDR3 runs to 14 residues. Notes on the study in general: TCRbeta richness was lower in CMV- and Gag-responding cells than in anti-CD3/anti-CD28-responding cells.

This sequence joins TRBV28 and TRBJ1-2, with a tentative D call TRBD1 (6 bases). The clonotype comes from an adult with HIV. The donor label of this sample is uncertain. Sample: cultured CD4+ T cells from PBMCs, taken from a patient who received antiretroviral therapy. The CDR3 nucleotides read TGTGCCAGCAACGTTAGGAGGGGGAGGGACGGCTACACCTTC. It is translated as CASNVRRGRDGYTF.